The rows below give T cell receptor beta chains drawn from one sample of a study of early T cells in non-severe SARS-CoV-2 infection. Each CDR3 protein is one row after TCRdb ran MiXCR on the 5' RACE reads. The table lists about 48,000 distinct CDR3 sequences, about 13% of them singletons, with roughly a tenth in the top ten. The specimen sequenced was whole blood. The receptors shown here come from an adult who was a healthcare worker with PCR-confirmed SARS-CoV-2 infection or an uninfected control (not recorded which). The CDR3 runs from the conserved cysteine through the conserved F or W. A D gene is named only where the DNA matches it firmly. Some rows mark clone size as missing; the rest say once, few, many or name a class of expanded clone.

j_call,clone_size,v_call,d_call,cdr3_aa,cdr3_nt
TRBJ2-6,few,TRBV7-3,NA,CASSLTVGANVLTF,TGTGCCAGCAGCTTAACTGTGGGGGCCAACGTCCTGACTTTC
TRBJ1-1,many,TRBV9,NA,CASSAVSGVLNTEAFF,TGTGCCAGCAGCGCCGTGTCCGGGGTTTTGAACACTGAAGCTTTCTTT
TRBJ2-3,NA,TRBV20-1,TRBD2,CSAAGTSRTDTQYF,TGCAGTGCGGCCGGGACTAGCAGAACAGATACGCAGTATTTT
TRBJ2-7,once,TRBV6-5,NA,CASSSGPTPYEQYF,TGTGCCAGCAGTTCGGGCCCGACACCCTACGAGCAGTACTTC
TRBJ1-2,many,TRBV5-1,TRBD1,CASSFRDRGGYTF,TGCGCCAGCAGCTTCCGGGACAGGGGAGGCTACACCTTC
TRBJ2-7,few,TRBV6-5,NA,CASSYSNKRQYEQYF,TGTGCCAGCAGTTACTCGAATAAGAGGCAGTACGAGCAGTACTTC
TRBJ1-1,many,TRBV2,TRBD1,CASTGDRYMNTEAFF,TGTGCCAGCACCGGGGACAGATACATGAACACTGAAGCTTTCTTT
TRBJ2-3,many,TRBV11-3,TRBD2,CASSGPGTSGENTQYF,TGTGCCAGCAGCGGACCCGGGACTAGCGGGGAAAATACGCAGTATTTT
TRBJ1-4,NA,TRBV4-1,NA,CASSQGRIEKLFF,TGCGCCAGCAGCCAAGGGCGGATTGAAAAACTGTTTTTT
TRBJ2-1,NA,TRBV7-8,NA,CASSPGTGAYNEQFF,TGTGCCAGCAGCCCCGGGACCGGAGCCTACAATGAGCAGTTCTTC
TRBJ2-3,many,TRBV5-1,NA,CASSFISGTDTQYF,TGCGCCAGCAGCTTTATCAGCGGGACAGATACGCAGTATTTT
TRBJ2-7,many,TRBV6-5,NA,CASSYSRRQNYEQYF,TGTGCCAGCAGTTACTCTCGTAGACAGAACTACGAGCAGTACTTC
TRBJ1-4,many,TRBV7-2,TRBD1,CASSWTGGEEKLFF,TGTGCCAGCAGCTGGACAGGGGGCGAAGAAAAACTGTTTTTT
TRBJ2-7,few,TRBV4-2,NA,CASSQDSYEQYF,TGTGCCAGCAGCCAAGATTCCTACGAGCAGTACTTC
TRBJ1-1,NA,TRBV6-5,NA,CASSYYQGGRAFF,TGTGCCAGCAGTTACTATCAGGGAGGCAGAGCTTTCTTT
TRBJ1-2,many,TRBV29-1,TRBD1,CSVGRGLGGYTF,TGCAGCGTTGGCAGGGGGCTAGGTGGCTACACCTTC
TRBJ1-5,few,TRBV7-9,NA,CASSHGGESNQPQHF,TGTGCCAGCAGCCACGGCGGGGAGAGCAATCAGCCCCAGCATTTT
TRBJ1-5,NA,TRBV15,TRBD1,CATSRLHRGASQPQHF,TGTGCCACCAGCAGACTACACAGGGGAGCGTCACAGCCCCAGCATTTT
TRBJ2-1,NA,TRBV29-1,TRBD2,CSVTDYGRSEQFF,TGCAGCGTCACCGATTACGGGAGGAGTGAGCAGTTCTTC
TRBJ2-7,many,TRBV12-3/TRBV12-4,TRBD2,CASSLGRESDEQYF,TGTGCCAGCAGTTTGGGGCGGGAGAGTGACGAGCAGTACTTC
TRBJ2-1,few,TRBV5-1,TRBD1,CASSLPTGASNNEQFF,TGCGCCAGCAGCTTGCCGACAGGGGCTTCAAACAATGAGCAGTTCTTC
TRBJ2-3,few,TRBV7-7,NA,CASSRGGPTDTQYF,TGTGCCAGCAGCCGAGGGGGGCCCACAGATACGCAGTATTTT
TRBJ1-6,many,TRBV28,NA,CATTYYNSPLHF,TGTGCCACGACCTACTATAATTCACCCCTCCACTTT
TRBJ1-2,many,TRBV5-1,NA,CASSTGTGRGHGYTF,TGCGCCAGCAGCACGGGAACAGGGCGCGGTCATGGCTACACCTTC
TRBJ1-4,few,TRBV2,NA,CASSGFEKLFF,TGTGCCAGCAGTGGGTTTGAAAAACTGTTTTTT
TRBJ2-5,many,TRBV20-1,NA,CSARKGQETQYF,TGCAGTGCACGGAAGGGGCAAGAGACCCAGTACTTC
TRBJ1-2,few,TRBV20-1,NA,CSARVKANYGYTF,TGCAGTGCTAGAGTTAAAGCGAACTATGGCTACACCTTC
TRBJ2-5,few,TRBV7-2,TRBD2,CASSSAGVLETQYF,TGTGCCAGCAGCTCTGCGGGGGTGTTAGAGACCCAGTACTTC
TRBJ2-5,NA,TRBV10-3,NA,CAISEFMGAAYQETQYF,TGTGCCATCAGTGAGTTTATGGGGGCAGCGTACCAAGAGACCCAGTACTTC
TRBJ1-3,many,TRBV21-1,NA,CASSKKGNTIYF,TGTGCCAGCAGCAAAAAGGGGAACACCATATATTTT